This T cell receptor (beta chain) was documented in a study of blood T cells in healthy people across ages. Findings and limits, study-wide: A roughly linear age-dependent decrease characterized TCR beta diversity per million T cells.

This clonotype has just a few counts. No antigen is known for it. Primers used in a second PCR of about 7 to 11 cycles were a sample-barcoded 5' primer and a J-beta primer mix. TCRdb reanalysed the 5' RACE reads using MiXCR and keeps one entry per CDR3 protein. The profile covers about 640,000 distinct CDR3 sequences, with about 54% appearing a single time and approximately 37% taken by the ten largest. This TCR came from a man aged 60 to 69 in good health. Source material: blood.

CDR3 in amino acids: CASSPYGEETQYF. In nucleotides, the CDR3 is TGCGCCAGCAGCCCATACGGCGAAGAGACCCAGTACTTC. The chain has TRBV5-1 and TRBJ2-5, with D unclear. CDR3 length: 13 residues. CDR1 and CDR2 from the germline V gene are SGHRS and YFSETQ. Trimming left V 4 bases short and J 3 bases short, with 10 bases between.